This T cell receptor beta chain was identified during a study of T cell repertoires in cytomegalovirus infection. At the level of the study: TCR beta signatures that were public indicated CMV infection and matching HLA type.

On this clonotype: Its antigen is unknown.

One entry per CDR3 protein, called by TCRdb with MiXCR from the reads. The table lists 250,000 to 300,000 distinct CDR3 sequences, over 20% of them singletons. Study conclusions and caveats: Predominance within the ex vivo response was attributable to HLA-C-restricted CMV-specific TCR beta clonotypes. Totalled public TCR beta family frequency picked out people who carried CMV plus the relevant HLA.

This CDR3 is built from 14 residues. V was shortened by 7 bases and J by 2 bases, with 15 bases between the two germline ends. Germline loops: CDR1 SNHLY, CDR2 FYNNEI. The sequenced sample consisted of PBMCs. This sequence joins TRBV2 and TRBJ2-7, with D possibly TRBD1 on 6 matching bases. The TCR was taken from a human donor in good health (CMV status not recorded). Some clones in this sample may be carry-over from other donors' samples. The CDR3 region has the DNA TGTGCCAGCATTGATTGGGACATAACCTACGAGCAGTACTTC. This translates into CASIDWDITYEQYF.